This record looks at one TCR beta chain sequence and its context. Those enrolled in Seattle joined during active infection and were followed longitudinally afterward. Trimming cost V 10 bases and J 6 bases, with 16 bases left between them. This CDR3 contains 13 residues. CDR1 and CDR2 from the germline V gene are MDHEN and SYDVKM. The sample is drawn from a study of blood T cell repertoires in COVID-19. Study-level information: Samples came from the United States, Italy and Spain, spanning acute and convalescent COVID-19. PBMCs, B-cell-depleted T cells, or T cells provided the cDNA or gDNA that made up the material.

In the original workflow: Estimation of nucleated cell counts relied on the amplification of reference gene primers. Measured with immunoSEQ multiplex PCR; TCRdb has only the in-frame clones, and not every one. The DNA gave D and trimming, while V, J and clone size come from that table. The sample contains roughly 250,000 clones, around 85% of which appear only once. Sequenced input: peripheral blood. The V and J genes are TRBV28 and TRBJ1-5, with a tentative D call TRBD1 (5 bases). This TCR derives from a human donor with COVID-19, enrolled during active disease. The donor label of this sample is uncertain. The chain's CDR3 is CATAGKRGQPQHF. In DNA, the CDR3 is TGTGCCACCGCAGGGAAGCGGGGTCAGCCCCAGCATTTT.